A selection of T cell receptor beta chains follows, all from one sample in a study of early T cells in non-severe SARS-CoV-2 infection. TCRdb re-called the 5' RACE reads through MiXCR, storing one row per CDR3 protein. The sample includes 46,000 or so distinct CDR3 sequences, roughly 7% of them seen just once. Sequencing was performed on whole blood. The receptors come from an adult who was a healthcare worker with PCR-confirmed SARS-CoV-2 infection or an uninfected control (not recorded which). Each CDR3 is given with its conserved first and last residue. The D gene is left open where the match is weak. Where a row states a size, it is once, few, many or the class of an expanded clone; other rows omit it.

13 | NA | TRBJ2-7 | TRBV29-1 | TRBD1 | CSVGTGGTYEQYF | TGCAGCGTGGGGACAGGGGGCACCTACGAGCAGTACTTC
12 | few | TRBJ2-5 | TRBV30 | NA | CAWEGPGETQYF | TGTGCCTGGGAGGGACCCGGAGAGACCCAGTACTTC
13 | few | TRBJ2-5 | TRBV24-1 | NA | CATSDWGVETQYF | TGTGCCACCAGTGATTGGGGGGTTGAGACCCAGTACTTC
12 | many | TRBJ2-3 | TRBV13 | NA | CASSLVPDTQYF | TGTGCCAGCAGCTTAGTACCAGATACGCAGTATTTT
12 | few | TRBJ2-7 | TRBV5-5 | NA | CASSRPQGKQYF | TGTGCCAGCAGCCGTCCCCAGGGCAAGCAGTACTTC
15 | few | TRBJ2-2 | TRBV4-3 | TRBD2 | CASSQNAGEGGELFF | TGCGCCAGCAGCCAAAATGCGGGGGAAGGCGGGGAGCTGTTTTTT
14 | many | TRBJ1-2 | TRBV3-1 | NA | CASSPWETAYGYTF | TGTGCCAGCAGCCCTTGGGAGACAGCTTATGGCTACACCTTC
12 | few | TRBJ2-1 | TRBV6-5 | TRBD2 | CASSYGLGEQFF | TGTGCCAGCAGTTACGGACTAGGGGAGCAGTTCTTC
15 | NA | TRBJ2-2 | TRBV4-1 | NA | CASRNPGQNTGELFF | TGCGCCAGCAGAAACCCGGGACAGAACACCGGGGAGCTGTTTTTT
12 | NA | TRBJ2-1 | TRBV11-3 | NA | CASSLETNEQFF | TGTGCCAGCAGCTTAGAGACAAACGAGCAGTTCTTC
15 | NA | TRBJ1-6 | TRBV28 | NA | CASSLSPQADSPLHF | TGTGCCAGCAGTTTATCCCCACAGGCGGATTCACCCCTCCACTTT
14 | few | TRBJ2-2 | TRBV7-9 | NA | CASSPLRDTGELFF | TGTGCCAGCAGCCCCTTGCGGGACACCGGGGAGCTGTTTTTT
17 | many | TRBJ1-6 | TRBV19 | TRBD1 | CASSSSSAGTGDSPLHF | TGTGCCAGTAGTTCCTCCTCCGCGGGGACAGGGGATTCACCCCTCCACTTT
15 | few | TRBJ2-1 | TRBV7-9 | TRBD1 | CASTTVGQGYNEQFF | TGTGCCAGCACCACCGTAGGACAGGGGTACAATGAGCAGTTCTTC
15 | NA | TRBJ1-2 | TRBV4-2 | TRBD1 | CASSQEGTVLYGYTF | TGTGCCAGCAGCCAAGAAGGGACAGTTCTCTATGGCTACACCTTC
21 | many | TRBJ1-5 | TRBV20-1 | TRBD1 | CSAGEKLSGQVGGSSNQPQHF | TGCAGTGCTGGGGAAAAATTGAGTGGTCAAGTAGGGGGCTCGAGCAATCAGCCCCAGCATTTT
15 | NA | TRBJ1-1 | TRBV5-1 | TRBD1 | CASSLFDRENTEAFF | TGCGCCAGCAGCCTATTCGACAGGGAGAACACTGAAGCTTTCTTT
17 | few | TRBJ2-7 | TRBV5-1 | NA | CASRNLGSSGHTYEQYF | TGCGCCAGCAGAAACTTGGGGTCCAGCGGGCATACCTACGAGCAGTACTTC
17 | NA | TRBJ2-5 | TRBV4-3 | NA | CASSNNYKRGDHETQYF | TGCGCCAGCAGCAATAACTACAAGCGTGGGGACCACGAGACCCAGTACTTC
16 | few | TRBJ2-2 | TRBV20-1 | TRBD1 | CSAPRAGTGNTGELFF | TGCAGTGCTCCACGAGCCGGGACAGGGAACACCGGGGAGCTGTTTTTT
13 | NA | TRBJ1-6 | TRBV7-2 | NA | CAITDGNNSPLHF | TGTGCCATCACCGACGGGAATAATTCACCCCTCCACTTT
12 | NA | TRBJ2-4 | TRBV29-1 | TRBD2 | CSVPSGGNIQYF | TGCAGCGTTCCTAGCGGGGGAAACATTCAGTACTTC
13 | NA | TRBJ1-1 | TRBV7-9 | NA | CASSFDSNTEAFF | TGTGCCAGCAGTTTTGACAGTAACACTGAAGCTTTCTTT
13 | few | TRBJ2-7 | TRBV5-1 | NA | CASSFGTTSEQYF | TGCGCCAGCAGCTTCGGGACCACGTCCGAGCAGTACTTC
14 | many | TRBJ1-1 | TRBV6-6 | NA | CASSYSLMNTEAFF | TGTGCCAGCAGTTACTCGTTGATGAACACTGAAGCTTTCTTT
12 | many | TRBJ2-4 | TRBV20-1 | TRBD2 | CSAALSGGTPYF | TGCAGTGCCGCACTAAGCGGGGGAACTCCGTACTTC
15 | many | TRBJ1-5 | TRBV28 | NA | CASSPIGGRAQPQHF | TGTGCCAGCAGTCCCATTGGAGGCCGGGCTCAGCCCCAGCATTTT
12 | many | TRBJ1-2 | TRBV12-3/TRBV12-4 | TRBD1 | CASSRQGYGYTF | TGTGCCAGCAGCAGACAGGGCTATGGCTACACCTTC
15 | NA | TRBJ1-1 | TRBV6-5 | NA | CASTRSWGPDTEAFF | TGTGCCAGCACCCGCTCCTGGGGCCCAGACACTGAAGCTTTCTTT
15 | many | TRBJ2-5 | TRBV28 | TRBD2 | CATREGFSHQETQYF | TGTGCCACCCGGGAGGGGTTCTCCCACCAAGAGACCCAGTACTTC
13 | few | TRBJ1-2 | TRBV7-9 | NA | CASSLGVDYGYTF | TGTGCCAGCAGCTTGGGCGTAGACTATGGCTACACCTTC
17 | few | TRBJ1-1 | TRBV2 | NA | CASSETWSPIEDTEAFF | TGTGCCAGCAGTGAAACTTGGTCCCCCATCGAGGACACTGAAGCTTTCTTT
11 | many | TRBJ2-5 | TRBV27 | NA | CASSWAETQYF | TGTGCCAGCAGTTGGGCAGAGACCCAGTACTTC
15 | few | TRBJ2-1 | TRBV4-2 | TRBD2 | CASSHGLAGGDEQFF | TGTGCCAGCAGCCACGGACTAGCGGGGGGGGATGAGCAGTTCTTC
17 | few | TRBJ2-2 | TRBV7-2 | NA | CASSLSRGADRSGELFF | TGTGCCAGCAGCCTATCTAGAGGAGCGGACCGATCCGGGGAGCTGTTTTTT
14 | many | TRBJ1-2 | TRBV19 | TRBD1 | CASSAGQGNYGYTF | TGTGCCAGTAGCGCCGGACAGGGGAACTATGGCTACACCTTC
19 | NA | TRBJ2-7 | TRBV4-3 | TRBD1 | CASSQGTQGVQTASYEQNF | TGCGCCAGCAGCCAAGGGACACAGGGGGTACAGACAGCCTCCTACGAGCAGAACTTC
15 | NA | TRBJ1-4 | TRBV6-5 | NA | CASSTRQAPNEKLFF | TGTGCCAGCAGTACCCGACAGGCACCGAATGAAAAACTGTTTTTT
14 | many | TRBJ2-7 | TRBV6-6 | NA | CASSYKGTTYEQYF | TGTGCCAGCAGTTACAAAGGAACCACCTACGAGCAGTACTTC
15 | many | TRBJ2-7 | TRBV20-1 | TRBD2 | CSARGPGLASAEQYF | TGCAGTGCTAGAGGTCCGGGACTAGCTTCGGCAGAGCAGTACTTC
15 | many | TRBJ1-1 | TRBV30 | NA | CAWSEGKLMNTEAFF | TGTGCCTGGAGTGAGGGCAAACTGATGAACACTGAAGCTTTCTTT
16 | NA | TRBJ2-1 | TRBV7-8 | TRBD2 | CASSLAPGAGGDEQFF | TGTGCCAGCAGCTTAGCGCCAGGAGCGGGGGGAGACGAGCAGTTCTTC
15 | many | TRBJ2-4 | TRBV3-1 | NA | CASSQVPGGKNIQYF | TGTGCCAGCAGCCAAGTTCCCGGGGGCAAAAACATTCAGTACTTC
15 | many | TRBJ2-5 | TRBV20-1 | NA | CSARVDYSSRAAQYF | TGCAGTGCTAGAGTAGATTATAGTTCTCGGGCAGCCCAGTACTTC
16 | few | TRBJ1-3 | TRBV4-1 | NA | CASSHRQDYSGNTIYF | TGCGCCAGCAGCCATAGACAGGACTACTCTGGAAACACCATATATTTT
14 | few | TRBJ2-3 | TRBV6-5 | TRBD2 | CASKDLAGTDTQYF | TGTGCCAGCAAGGACCTAGCGGGCACAGATACGCAGTATTTT
13 | NA | TRBJ2-5 | TRBV12-3/TRBV12-4 | NA | CASSLDSRFAQYF | TGTGCCAGCAGTTTGGACAGCCGTTTCGCCCAGTACTTC
14 | few | TRBJ2-1 | TRBV11-2 | NA | CASSFNWADNEQFF | TGTGCCAGCAGCTTCAACTGGGCCGACAATGAGCAGTTCTTC
16 | many | TRBJ2-1 | TRBV12-3/TRBV12-4 | NA | CASSFSGVSAYNEQFF | TGTGCCAGCAGTTTCTCAGGGGTTAGCGCCTACAATGAGCAGTTCTTC
15 | few | TRBJ2-3 | TRBV7-2 | NA | CASSPRDGLGDTQYF | TGTGCCAGCAGCCCCAGAGATGGGCTGGGAGATACGCAGTATTTT
12 | many | TRBJ2-7 | TRBV20-1 | NA | CSARDSTYEQYF | TGCAGTGCGAGGGACTCCACCTACGAGCAGTACTTC
14 | few | TRBJ2-2 | TRBV7-3 | TRBD1 | CASSPGTGTGELFF | TGTGCCAGCAGCCCCGGGACAGGGACCGGGGAGCTGTTTTTT